This TCR beta chain comes out of a study of blood T cell repertoires in COVID-19. Overall study context: COVID-19 samples, acute and convalescent, were from the United States, Italy and Spain.

Trimming stripped 0 bases from V and 3 bases from J, with 13 bases between. Germline V gene sequence: CDR1 GTSNPN, CDR2 SVGIG (reference sequence). The CDR3 has 15 residues. Data came from immunoSEQ multiplex PCR; TCRdb stores just in-frame clones and leaves some out. The table includes 250,000 to 350,000 clones, approximately 88% detected once. The rearrangement uses TRBV30 and TRBJ2-3, with D maybe TRBD2 (6 bases). Source material: peripheral blood. The receptor was derived from a man between 18 and 29 years old who had recovered from COVID-19. DNA of the CDR3: TGTGCCTGGAGTGTATCGGCGGGAAGAACAGATACGCAGTATTTT. It specifies CAWSVSAGRTDTQYF.